Each of the 10 T cell receptor beta chains below was sequenced from the same sample in a study of OX40 agonist ivuxolimab in advanced cancers. The table came from immunoSEQ multiplex PCR; TCRdb's copy has only in-frame clones and leaves some out. The sample comprises around 84,000 clones, about 93% of which are singletons, and 0.4% to 0.55% rests with the top ten. The input for sequencing was CD4+ or CD8+ T cells sorted from blood, taken in a trial of the OX40 agonist ivuxolimab. These receptor sequences come from an adult with an advanced solid tumor such as melanoma, head and neck, liver or kidney cancer.

The V gene is TRBV5-4, the J gene TRBJ2-3, with D possibly matching TRBD2 (6 bases). The germline V and J ends were trimmed by 3 bases and 8 bases, with 19 bases remaining between them. CDR3 size: 15 residues. Germline CDR1 SGHNT, CDR2 YYREEE (reference sequence). CDR3 DNA sequence: TGTGCCAGCAGCTCAGTTGGTGATACGCGGGGTACGCAGTATTTT. Translation gives CASSSVGDTRGTQYF.

The rearrangement joins TRBV27 to TRBJ2-2; possibly TRBD1 for D (6 bases). CDR1 is MNHEY and CDR2 is SMNVEV in the germline V gene (reference sequence). V was shortened by 6 bases and J by 1 base, with 9 bases between the two germline ends. The CDR3 contains 14 residues. The CDR3 bases are TGTGCCAGCAGGTGGGGACAGAACACCGGGGAGCTGTTTTTT. Encoded protein: CASRWGQNTGELFF.

V gene TRBV6-5 combines with J gene TRBJ1-3, with TRBD1 identical over 8 bases. Per the germline V gene, CDR1 is MNHEY and CDR2 is SVGAGI. CDR3 length: 15 amino acids. The trim removed 6 bases at V and 3 bases at J, leaving 7 bases unmatched. CDR3 in DNA: TGTGCCAGCAGAATGGACAGGGACCATGGAAACACCATATATTTT. This codes for CASRMDRDHGNTIYF.

The chain joins TRBV28 to TRBJ2-7; TRBD1 agrees at 9 bases. V lost 6 bases, J lost 3 bases, and 6 bases stayed unmatched. CDR3 length equals 14 residues. Per germline, CDR1 MDHEN and CDR2 SYDVKM. CDR3 bases: TGTGCCAGCAGGGGGACAGGGAGGGTCTACGAGCAGTACTTC. It translates to CASRGTGRVYEQYF.

This clone was found once. The chain recombines TRBV28 with TRBJ1-2; tentative D call: TRBD1 (5 bases). V lost 5 bases, J lost 12 bases, and 16 bases lay in between. Germline CDR1 MDHEN, CDR2 SYDVKM. The CDR3 contains 12 residues. CDR3 coding DNA: TGTGCCAGCAGTCCGGGGACTGGGGGTAACACCTTC. Its translation: CASSPGTGGNTF.

This chain connects TRBV5-1 to TRBJ2-7, with D uncertain. CDR1 is SGHRS and CDR2 is YFSETQ in the germline V gene. The CDR3 extends over 13 amino acids. Trimming took 2 bases from V and 3 from J, leaving 9 bases between them. Here the CDR3 reads CASSFLSNYEQYF. As DNA, the CDR3 is TGCGCCAGCAGCTTCCTGAGCAACTACGAGCAGTACTTC.

This sequence joins TRBV15 and TRBJ2-1; D not certain. This CDR3 is 15 amino acids long. Germline-derived CDR1 and CDR2 are LNHNV and YYDKDF (reference sequence). Trimming left V 0 bases short and J 3 bases short, with 9 bases between. CDR3 coding DNA: TGTGCCACCAGCAGAGATTTCCGGAGCTACAATGAGCAGTTCTTC. Its translation is CATSRDFRSYNEQFF.

This chain uses TRBV28 with TRBJ1-4, with no clear D. Trimming cost V 4 bases and J 8 bases, with 23 bases left between them. The CDR3 loop spans 17 amino acids. Germline loops: CDR1 MDHEN, CDR2 SYDVKM. The CDR3 DNA sequence: TGTGCCAGCAGTTCCCTCACGTGGGCGACAACGGTCGAAAAACTGTTTTTT. It codes for CASSSLTWATTVEKLFF. Using reference TRBV28 and TRBJ1-4 for the parts outside the CDR3, the full variable domain is DVKVTQSSRYLVKRTGEKVFLECVQDMDHENMFWYRQDPGLGLRLIYFSYDVKMKEKGDIPEGYSVSREKKERFSLILESASTNQTSMYLCASSSLTWATTVEKLFFGSGTQLSVL.

The J gene is TRBJ2-7, the V gene TRBV6-1; a possible D gene is TRBD1 (5 bases). Germline assignment: CDR1 MNHNS and CDR2 SASEGT. This CDR3 region has 14 residues. The V gene lost 0 bases and the J gene lost 6 bases, with 12 bases spanning the gap. CDR3 residues: CASSEALWGREQYF. The CDR3 DNA follows: TGTGCCAGCAGTGAAGCGCTATGGGGCCGCGAGCAGTACTTC.

The chain recombines TRBV25-1 with TRBJ2-7, with 10 bases that match TRBD1. CDR1 and CDR2 from the germline V gene are MGHDK and SYGVNS. There are 13 residues in the CDR3. After removal of 10 bases from V and 7 bases from J, the junction contained 10 bases not matched to a gene. The CDR3 reads CATSGQGILEQYF. As DNA, the CDR3 is TGTGCCACCTCGGGACAGGGGATTTTGGAGCAGTACTTC.